This entry concerns a single T cell receptor (beta chain). Its antigen is as yet unknown. This record belongs to a study of shared clonotypes between healthy human individuals. Overall study context: Donors, aged 18 to 49, were two women and a few men. Study results and caveats: Clonotypes which were not shared had lower generation probabilities than clonotypes that all four donors shared.

Selected positively for CCR7 and CD45RO-negative, naive CD8 cells excluded terminally differentiated effector memory CD45RA+ cells. Trimming removed 10 bases from V and 1 base from J; junction bases left unmatched: 13. Germline V gene data show CDR1 as MNHEY and CDR2 as SMNVEV (reference sequence). The CDR3 is 17 amino acids. Several immunoSEQ plates held equal portions of the genomic DNA taken from each subset. In the source study's methods: Filtering was not the same, since immunoSEQ gave junction-only sequences without quality scores. Generated by immunoSEQ multiplex PCR, the TCRdb table keeps only in-frame clones and is missing some. V and J calls and clone size follow that table, whereas D and trimming were derived from the DNA. Among about 1,900,000 clones, about 95% were seen once, and the ten largest hold around 1.2%.

The specimen was naive CD8+ T cells sorted from blood. The chain employs TRBV27 and TRBJ2-2, with TRBD2 matching over 9 bases. The TCR sequence derives from a man aged 18-30 years in good health. The CDR3 protein is CATARLSGGQNTGELFF. DNA of the CDR3: TGTGCCACCGCCCGGCTAAGCGGGGGGCAGAACACCGGGGAGCTGTTTTTT.